The T cell receptor (beta chain) under discussion was sequenced for a study of shared clonotypes between healthy human individuals. This CDR3 contains 12 residues. Repertoires were generated with immunoSEQ multiplex PCR, while TCRdb's copy carries only in-frame clones and drops some. Of under 1 million clones in the sample, 90% to 98% were seen once. Terminally differentiated effector memory CD45RA+ cells were left out of the naive CD8 fraction, which was CD45RO-negative and positively selected for CCR7. This clonotype was sampled from a man under 40 in good health. Sequenced material: naive CD8+ T cells sorted from blood. This sequence joins TRBV21-1 and TRBJ2-7; the tabulated D call, TRBD2, remains unverified against the DNA. TRBV21-1 is termed a pseudogene. The CDR3 nucleotides read TGTGCCAGCGGTAGCGGTACCTACGAGCAGTACTTC. Amino acid sequence: CASGSGTYEQYF.